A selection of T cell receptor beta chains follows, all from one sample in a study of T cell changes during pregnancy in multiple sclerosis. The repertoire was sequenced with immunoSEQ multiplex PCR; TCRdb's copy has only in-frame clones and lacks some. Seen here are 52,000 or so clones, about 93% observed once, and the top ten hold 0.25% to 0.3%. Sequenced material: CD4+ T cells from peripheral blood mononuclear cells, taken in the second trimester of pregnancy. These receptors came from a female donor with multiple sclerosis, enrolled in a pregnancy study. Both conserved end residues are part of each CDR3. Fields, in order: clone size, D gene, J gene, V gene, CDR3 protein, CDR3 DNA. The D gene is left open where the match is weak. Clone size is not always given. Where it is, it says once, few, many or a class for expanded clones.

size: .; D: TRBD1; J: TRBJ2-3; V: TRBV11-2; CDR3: CASSFGTGVTDTQYF; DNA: TGTGCCAGCAGCTTCGGGACAGGGGTCACAGATACGCAGTATTTT
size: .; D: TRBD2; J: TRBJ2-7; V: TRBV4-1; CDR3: CASSQEGRTSGGDEQYF; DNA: TGCGCCAGCAGCCAAGAGGGACGGACTAGCGGGGGGGACGAGCAGTACTTC
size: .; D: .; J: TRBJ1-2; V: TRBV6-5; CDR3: CASSSLSGGETGYTF; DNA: TGTGCCAGCAGTTCCCTATCCGGCGGGGAGACTGGCTACACCTTC
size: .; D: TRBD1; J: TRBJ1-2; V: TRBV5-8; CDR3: CASRDRGRGGYTF; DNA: TGTGCCAGCAGGGACAGGGGGCGAGGGGGCTACACCTTC
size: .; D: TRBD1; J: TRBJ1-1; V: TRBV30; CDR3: CAWRGTENTEAFF; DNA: TGTGCCTGGAGGGGGACAGAGAACACTGAAGCTTTCTTT
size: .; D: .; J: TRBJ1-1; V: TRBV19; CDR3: CASSLWRSEAFF; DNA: TGTGCCAGTAGTTTGTGGAGGTCTGAAGCTTTCTTT
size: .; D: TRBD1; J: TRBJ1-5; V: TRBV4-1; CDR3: CASSQAHRGTWGEPQHF; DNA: TGCGCCAGCAGCCAAGCCCACAGGGGAACCTGGGGGGAGCCCCAGCATTTT
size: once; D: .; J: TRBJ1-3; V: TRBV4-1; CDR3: CASSHPGAGSGNTIYF; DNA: TGCGCCAGCAGCCACCCTGGGGCAGGATCTGGAAACACCATATATTTT
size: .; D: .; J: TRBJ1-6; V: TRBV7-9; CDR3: CASSLDFRGHRLHF; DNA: TGTGCCAGCAGCTTAGATTTCCGGGGTCATCGTCTCCACTTT
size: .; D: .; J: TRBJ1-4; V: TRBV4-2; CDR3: CASSLDRSNEKLFF; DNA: TGTGCCAGCAGCCTCGACAGATCTAATGAAAAACTGTTTTTT
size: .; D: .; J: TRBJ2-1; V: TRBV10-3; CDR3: CATATLAVTYNEQFF; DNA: TGTGCCACCGCCACCCTAGCAGTAACCTACAATGAGCAGTTCTTC
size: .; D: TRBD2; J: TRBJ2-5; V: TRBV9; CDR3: CASSVVPGGGLETQYF; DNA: TGTGCCAGCAGCGTAGTTCCTGGCGGGGGGTTGGAGACCCAGTACTTC
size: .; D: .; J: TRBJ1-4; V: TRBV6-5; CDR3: CASRVGAAASGKLFF; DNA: TGTGCCAGCAGGGTGGGGGCGGCGGCCTCGGGAAAACTGTTTTTT
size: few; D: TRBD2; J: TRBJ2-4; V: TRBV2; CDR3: CASSSGETSGGFQYF; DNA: TGTGCCAGCAGTTCCGGTGAGACTAGCGGGGGCTTTCAGTACTTC
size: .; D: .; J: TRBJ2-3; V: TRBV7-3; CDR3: CASSLDIGDTQYF; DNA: TGTGCCAGCAGCCTAGATATAGGCGATACGCAGTATTTT
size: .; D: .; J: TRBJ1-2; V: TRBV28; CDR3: CASSPKKSGYTF; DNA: TGTGCCAGCAGCCCTAAGAAGAGTGGCTACACCTTC
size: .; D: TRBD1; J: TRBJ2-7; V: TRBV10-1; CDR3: CASSVPGQGYEQYF; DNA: TGCGCCAGCAGTGTCCCGGGACAGGGCTACGAGCAGTACTTC
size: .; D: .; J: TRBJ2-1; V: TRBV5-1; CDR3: CASSLVRVEYNEQFF; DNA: TGCGCCAGCAGCTTGGTGAGGGTGGAATACAATGAGCAGTTCTTC
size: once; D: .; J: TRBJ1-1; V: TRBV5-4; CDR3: CASSSVYGGGGVTEAFF; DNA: TGTGCCAGCAGCTCGGTTTACGGGGGTGGCGGGGTCACTGAAGCTTTCTTT
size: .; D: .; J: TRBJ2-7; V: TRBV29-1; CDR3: CSVGGPGEQYF; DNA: TGCAGCGTTGGGGGCCCAGGGGAGCAGTACTTC
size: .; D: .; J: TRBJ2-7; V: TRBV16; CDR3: CASSQSVPGDGYYEQYF; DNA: TGTGCCAGCAGCCAATCCGTCCCGGGGGACGGATACTACGAGCAGTACTTC
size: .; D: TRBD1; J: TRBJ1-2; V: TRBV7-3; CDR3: CASSSTHGTGPVGYTF; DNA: TGTGCCAGCAGCTCGACGCACGGGACAGGGCCTGTTGGCTACACCTTC
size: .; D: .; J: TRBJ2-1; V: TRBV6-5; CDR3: CASSYLGNGHEQFF; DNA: TGTGCCAGCAGTTACCTCGGGAACGGCCATGAGCAGTTCTTC
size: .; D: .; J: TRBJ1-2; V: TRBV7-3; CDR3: CASSLERVGIYTF; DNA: TGTGCCAGCAGCTTAGAGAGGGTTGGGATCTACACCTTC
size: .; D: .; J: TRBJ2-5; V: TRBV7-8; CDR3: CASSTRRGRQETQYF; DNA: TGTGCCAGCAGCACACGAAGGGGTAGGCAGGAGACCCAGTACTTC
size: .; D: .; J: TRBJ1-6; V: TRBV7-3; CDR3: CASSLTIGNSPLHF; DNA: TGTGCCAGCAGCTTAACGATCGGGAATTCACCCCTCCACTTT
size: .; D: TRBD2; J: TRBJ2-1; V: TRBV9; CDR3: CASSVVPSGIYNEQFF; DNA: TGTGCCAGCAGCGTAGTCCCTAGCGGGATTTACAATGAGCAGTTCTTC
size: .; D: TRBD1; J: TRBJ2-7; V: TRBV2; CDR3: CASRPTGVHEQYF; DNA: TGTGCCAGCAGGCCCACAGGGGTCCACGAGCAGTACTTC
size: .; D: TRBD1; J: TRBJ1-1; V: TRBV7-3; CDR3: CASSLTRVGQGKTEAFF; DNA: TGTGCCAGCAGCTTAACGAGGGTTGGACAGGGTAAAACTGAAGCTTTCTTT
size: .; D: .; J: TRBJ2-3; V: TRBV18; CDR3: CASSPLRTESTDTQYF; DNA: TGTGCCAGCTCACCACTAAGGACAGAGAGCACAGATACGCAGTATTTT
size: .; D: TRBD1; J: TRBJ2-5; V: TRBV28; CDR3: CASSSQGQYQETQYF; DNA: TGTGCCAGCAGTTCCCAGGGACAGTACCAAGAGACCCAGTACTTC
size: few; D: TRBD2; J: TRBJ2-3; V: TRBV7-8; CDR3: CASRRRGEDTQYF; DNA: TGTGCCAGCAGACGACGGGGGGAAGATACGCAGTATTTT
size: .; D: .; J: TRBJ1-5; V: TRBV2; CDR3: CASRGTPMGSQHF; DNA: TGTGCCAGCAGGGGGACACCCATGGGGTCCCAGCATTTT
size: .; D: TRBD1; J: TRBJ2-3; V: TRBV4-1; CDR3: CASSQDGQGKDTQYF; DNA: TGCGCCAGCAGCCAGGACGGACAGGGAAAAGATACGCAGTATTTT
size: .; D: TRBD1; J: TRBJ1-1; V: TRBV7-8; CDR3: CASSSRDRGRGTEAFF; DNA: TGTGCCAGCAGTTCCCGGGACAGGGGGCGCGGTACTGAAGCTTTCTTT
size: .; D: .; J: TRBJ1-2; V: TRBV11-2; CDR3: CASSLNQGTYGYTF; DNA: TGTGCCAGCAGCTTAAACCAGGGGACCTATGGCTACACCTTC
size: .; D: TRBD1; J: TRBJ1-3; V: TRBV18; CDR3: CASSPLPTGEVSFSGNTIYF; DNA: TGTGCCAGCTCACCGTTACCCACAGGGGAGGTTTCCTTCTCTGGAAACACCATATATTTT
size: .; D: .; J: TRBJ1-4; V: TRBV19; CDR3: CASSTEGQGKANEKLFF; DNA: TGTGCCAGTAGTACCGAGGGGCAGGGGAAAGCTAATGAAAAACTGTTTTTT